These 10 T cell receptor beta chains were all obtained from the same sample, sequenced in a study of blood T cell repertoires in COVID-19. Only in-frame clones appear in the TCRdb table, and some are missing; sequencing was by immunoSEQ multiplex PCR. This sample has some 110,000 clones, with 70% to 85% found just once. The specimen was peripheral blood. The origin of the receptors is a woman aged 55-70 years with acute or convalescent COVID-19.

The chain is built from TRBV7-2 and TRBJ1-2; D perhaps matches TRBD1 (6 bases). Per the germline V gene, CDR1 is SGHTA and CDR2 is FQGNSA. V lost 5 bases and J 5 bases, leaving 15 bases between the germline ends. CDR3 length equals 14 residues. The CDR3 sequence: CASSPVGTRYGYTF. The DNA of the CDR3 is TGTGCCAGCAGCCCCGTGGGGACAAGATATGGCTACACCTTC.

The rearrangement uses TRBV5-1 and TRBJ1-2, with D perhaps TRBD1 (6 bases). The CDR3 is 13 amino acids. V was cut by 2 bases and J by 2 bases, with 7 bases left in between. Germline V CDR1 and CDR2: SGHRS, YFSETQ. The CDR3 sequence is CASSFQGNYGYTF. DNA for the CDR3: TGCGCCAGCAGCTTCCAGGGGAACTATGGCTACACCTTC.

This sequence joins TRBV16 and TRBJ1-4, with a tentative D call TRBD1 (5 bases). The CDR3 extends over 17 amino acids. V gave up 4 bases and J gave up 3 bases, with 18 bases separating them. Germline lookup yields CDR1 KGHSY and CDR2 FQNENV. CDR3 region: CASSLTYMGGANEKLFF. The CDR3 coding sequence is TGTGCCAGCAGCCTCACTTACATGGGAGGGGCTAATGAAAAACTGTTTTTT.

This chain connects TRBV10-3 to TRBJ2-5; TRBD2 matches 14 bases. Looked up from germline, CDR1 is ENHRY and CDR2 is SYGVKD. This CDR3 region has 18 residues. J gave up 2 bases and V 2 bases, and 7 bases lay outside the gene matches. CDR3 sequence: CAISEGGTSGSRQETQYF. The CDR3 bases are TGTGCCATCAGTGAGGGGGGGACTAGCGGGAGTAGACAAGAGACCCAGTACTTC.

The chain recombines TRBV5-1 with TRBJ1-1, with D possibly matching TRBD1 (6 bases). This CDR3 contains 15 residues. Germline CDR1 SGHRS, CDR2 YFSETQ. The V gene lost 0 bases and the J gene lost 1 base, with 10 bases spanning the gap. The CDR3 region is CASSLEAGANTEAFF. For the CDR3, the DNA is TGCGCCAGCAGCTTGGAAGCAGGGGCGAACACTGAAGCTTTCTTT.

This chain connects TRBV7-3 to TRBJ2-1; weak D call: TRBD2 (6 bases). The V end lost 2 bases, the J end lost 4 bases, and 12 bases lay between the germline ends. CDR3 length: 15 residues. CDR1 is SGHTA and CDR2 is FQGTGA in the germline V gene. The CDR3 region is CASSLSAGQYNEQFF. The CDR3 bases are TGTGCCAGCAGCTTATCGGCGGGGCAGTACAATGAGCAGTTCTTC.

The J gene is TRBJ2-5, the V gene TRBV19, with a weak D call TRBD2 (7 bases). This CDR3 has 15 residues. V dropped 7 bases and J dropped 5 bases, with 20 bases sitting between them. From germline, CDR1 is LNHDA and CDR2 SQIVND (reference sequence). The CDR3 DNA sequence: TGTGCCAGTACCCCCGGGCGGGGGCTCGGTGAGACCCAGTACTTC. It yields the protein CASTPGRGLGETQYF.

J is TRBJ1-5 and V is TRBV29-1; 7 bases match TRBD1. The germline V gene has CDR1 SQVTM and CDR2 ANQGSEA. There are 12 residues in the CDR3. The junction had 4 bases not matched to a gene; V was cut back by 7 bases and J by 4 bases. This chain's CDR3 is CSAQGYNQPQHF. The CDR3 DNA follows: TGCAGCGCACAGGGGTATAATCAGCCCCAGCATTTT.

J is TRBJ1-2 and V is TRBV28; a possible D gene is TRBD1 (5 bases). With 6 bases removed from V and 5 bases from J, the gap between germline ends came to 10 bases. In germline, CDR1 is MDHEN, CDR2 SYDVKM. CDR3 length equals 12 residues. The CDR3 spells CASSLDRYGYTF. CDR3 DNA sequence: TGTGCCAGCAGCCTAGACAGATATGGCTACACCTTC.

The chain uses TRBV11-2 and TRBJ1-4; tentative D call: TRBD1 (6 bases). The CDR3 spans 15 residues. The germline V gene encodes CDR1 SGHAT and CDR2 FQNNGV. The ends were cut back, 5 bases at V and 7 bases at J, with 17 bases in the middle. CDR3 coding DNA: TGTGCCAGCAGCGAACAGCGGACAGCCCGTGAAAAACTGTTTTTT. It translates to CASSEQRTAREKLFF.